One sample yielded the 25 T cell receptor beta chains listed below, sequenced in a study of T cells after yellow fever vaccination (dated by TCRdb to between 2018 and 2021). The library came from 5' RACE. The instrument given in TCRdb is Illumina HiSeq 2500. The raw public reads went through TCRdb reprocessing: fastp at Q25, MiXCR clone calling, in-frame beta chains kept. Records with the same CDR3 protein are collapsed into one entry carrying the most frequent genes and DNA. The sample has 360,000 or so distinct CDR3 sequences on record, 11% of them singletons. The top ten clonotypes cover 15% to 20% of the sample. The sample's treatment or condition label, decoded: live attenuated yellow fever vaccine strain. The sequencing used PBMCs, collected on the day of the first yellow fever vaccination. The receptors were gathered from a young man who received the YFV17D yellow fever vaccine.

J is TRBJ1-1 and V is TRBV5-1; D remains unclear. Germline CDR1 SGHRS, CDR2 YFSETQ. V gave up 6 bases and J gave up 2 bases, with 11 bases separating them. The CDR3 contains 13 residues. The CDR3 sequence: CASTLAVNTEAFF. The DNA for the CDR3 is TGCGCCAGCACCCTGGCAGTTAACACTGAAGCTTTCTTT. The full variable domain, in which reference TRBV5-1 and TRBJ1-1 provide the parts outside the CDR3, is KAGVTQTPRYLIKTRGQQVTLSCSPISGHRSVSWYQQTPGQGLQFLFEYFSETQRNKGNFPGRFSGRQFSNSRSEMNVSTLELGDSALYLCASTLAVNTEAFFGQGTRLTVV.

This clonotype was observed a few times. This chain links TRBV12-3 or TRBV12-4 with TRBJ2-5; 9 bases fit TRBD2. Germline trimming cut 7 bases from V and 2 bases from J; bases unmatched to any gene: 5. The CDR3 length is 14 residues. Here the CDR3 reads CASTLRGGQETQYF. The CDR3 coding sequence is TGTGCCAGCACCTTGCGGGGGGGACAAGAGACCCAGTACTTC.

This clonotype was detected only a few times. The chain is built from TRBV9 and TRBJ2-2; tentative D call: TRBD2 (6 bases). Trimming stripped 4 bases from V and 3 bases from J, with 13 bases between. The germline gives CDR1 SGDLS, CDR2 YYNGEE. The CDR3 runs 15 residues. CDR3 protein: CASSRGRDYTGELFF. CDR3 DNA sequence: TGTGCCAGCAGCCGTGGCCGGGACTACACCGGGGAGCTGTTTTTT.

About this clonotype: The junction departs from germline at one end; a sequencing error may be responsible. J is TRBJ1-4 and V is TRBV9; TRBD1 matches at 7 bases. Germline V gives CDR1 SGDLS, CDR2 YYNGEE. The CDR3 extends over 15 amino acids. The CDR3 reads CASSVGGSANEKLFF. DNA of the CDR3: TGTGCCAGCAGTGTAGGGGGCTCGGCTAATGAAAAACTGTTTTTT. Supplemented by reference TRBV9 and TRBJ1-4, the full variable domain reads DSGVTQTPKHLITATGQRVTLRCSPRSGDLSVYWYQQSLDQGLQFLIQYYNGEERAKGNILERFSAQQFPDLHSELNLSSLELGDSALYFCASSVGGSANEKLFFGSGTQLSVL.

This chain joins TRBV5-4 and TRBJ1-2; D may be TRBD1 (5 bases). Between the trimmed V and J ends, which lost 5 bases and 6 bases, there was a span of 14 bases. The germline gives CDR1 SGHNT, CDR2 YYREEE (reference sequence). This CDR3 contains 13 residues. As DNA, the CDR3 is TGTGCCAGCAGTCTCCGGGAGGGGCATGGCTACACCTTC. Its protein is CASSLREGHGYTF.

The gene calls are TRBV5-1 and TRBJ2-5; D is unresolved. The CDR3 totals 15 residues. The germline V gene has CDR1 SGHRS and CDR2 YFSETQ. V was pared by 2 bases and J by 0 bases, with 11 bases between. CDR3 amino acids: CASSLGLQYQETQYF. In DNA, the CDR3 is TGCGCCAGCAGCTTAGGGCTCCAGTACCAAGAGACCCAGTACTTC.

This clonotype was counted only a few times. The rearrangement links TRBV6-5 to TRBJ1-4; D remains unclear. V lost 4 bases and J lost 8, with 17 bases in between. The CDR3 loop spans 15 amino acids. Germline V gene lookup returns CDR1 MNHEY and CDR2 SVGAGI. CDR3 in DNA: TGTGCCAGCAGTTGGGGTCCAAGGGCGGGGGAAAAACTGTTTTTT. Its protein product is CASSWGPRAGEKLFF.

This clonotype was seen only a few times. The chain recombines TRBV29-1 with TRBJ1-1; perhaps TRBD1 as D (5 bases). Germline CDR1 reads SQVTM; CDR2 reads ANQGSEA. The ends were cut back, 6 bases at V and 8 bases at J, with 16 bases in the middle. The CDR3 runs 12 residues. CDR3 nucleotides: TGCAGCGTAGCCGGGACGGATGTCGAAGCTTTCTTT. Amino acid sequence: CSVAGTDVEAFF.

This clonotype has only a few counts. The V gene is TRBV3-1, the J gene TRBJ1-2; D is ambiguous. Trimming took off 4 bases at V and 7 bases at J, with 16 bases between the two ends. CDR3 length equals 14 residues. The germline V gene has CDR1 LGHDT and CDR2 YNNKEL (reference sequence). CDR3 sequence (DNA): TGTGCCAGCAGCCCGTCTGTGTGGGCCCGTGGCTACACCTTC. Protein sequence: CASSPSVWARGYTF. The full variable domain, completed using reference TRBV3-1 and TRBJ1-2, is DTAVSQTPKYLVTQMGNDKSIKCEQNLGHDTMYWYKQDSKKFLKIMFSYNNKELIINETVPNRFSPKSPDKAHLNLHINSLELGDSAVYFCASSPSVWARGYTFGSGTRLTVV.

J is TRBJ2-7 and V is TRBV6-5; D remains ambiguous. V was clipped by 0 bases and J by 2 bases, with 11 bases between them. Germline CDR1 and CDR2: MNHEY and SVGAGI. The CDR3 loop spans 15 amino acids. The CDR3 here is CASSYSRYTAYEQYF. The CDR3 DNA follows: TGTGCCAGCAGTTACTCGAGGTACACAGCCTACGAGCAGTACTTC.

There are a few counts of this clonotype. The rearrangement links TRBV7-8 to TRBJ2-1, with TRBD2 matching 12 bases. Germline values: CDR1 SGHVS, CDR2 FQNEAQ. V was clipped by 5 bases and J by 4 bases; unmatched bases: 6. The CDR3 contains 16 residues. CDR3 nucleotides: TGTGCCAGCAGCCCGCCGACTAGCGGGGGTTACAATGAGCAGTTCTTC. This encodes CASSPPTSGGYNEQFF.

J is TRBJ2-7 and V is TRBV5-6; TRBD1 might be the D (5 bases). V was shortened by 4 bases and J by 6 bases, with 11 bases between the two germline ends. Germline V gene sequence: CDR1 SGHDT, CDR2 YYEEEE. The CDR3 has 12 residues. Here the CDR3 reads CASSQGSVEQYV. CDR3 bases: TGTGCCAGCAGCCAGGGTTCCGTCGAGCAGTACGTC.

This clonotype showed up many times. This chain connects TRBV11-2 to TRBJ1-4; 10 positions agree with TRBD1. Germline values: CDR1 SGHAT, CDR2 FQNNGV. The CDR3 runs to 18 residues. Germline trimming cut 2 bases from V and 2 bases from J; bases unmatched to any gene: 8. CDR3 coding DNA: TGTGCCAGCAGCTTAAGGAGACAGGGGGCGCTTACTAATGAAAAACTGTTTTTT. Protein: CASSLRRQGALTNEKLFF.

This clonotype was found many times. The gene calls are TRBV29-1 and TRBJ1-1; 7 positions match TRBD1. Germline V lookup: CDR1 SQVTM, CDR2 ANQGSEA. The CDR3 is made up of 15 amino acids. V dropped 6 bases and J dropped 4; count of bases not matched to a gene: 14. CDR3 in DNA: TGCAGCGTCTCAGGGACAGTCAATTCGGGCACTGAAGCTTTCTTT. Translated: CSVSGTVNSGTEAFF.

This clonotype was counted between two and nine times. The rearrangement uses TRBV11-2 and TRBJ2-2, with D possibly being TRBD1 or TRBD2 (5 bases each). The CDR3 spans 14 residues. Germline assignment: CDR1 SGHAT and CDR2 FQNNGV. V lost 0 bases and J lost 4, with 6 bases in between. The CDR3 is CASSLEGPTGELFF. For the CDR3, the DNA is TGTGCCAGCAGCTTAGAGGGACCCACCGGGGAGCTGTTTTTT. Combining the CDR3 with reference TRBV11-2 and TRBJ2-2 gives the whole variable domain EAGVAQSPRYKIIEKRQSVAFWCNPISGHATLYWYQQILGQGPKLLIQFQNNGVVDDSQLPKDRFSAERLKGVDSTLKIQPAKLEDSAVYLCASSLEGPTGELFFGEGSRLTVL.

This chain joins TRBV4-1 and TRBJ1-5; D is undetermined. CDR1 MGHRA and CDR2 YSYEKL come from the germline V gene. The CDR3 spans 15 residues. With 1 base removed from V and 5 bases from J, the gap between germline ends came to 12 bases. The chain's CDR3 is CASSQVVGEDQPQHF. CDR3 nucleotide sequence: TGCGCCAGCAGCCAAGTGGTGGGAGAAGATCAGCCCCAGCATTTT.

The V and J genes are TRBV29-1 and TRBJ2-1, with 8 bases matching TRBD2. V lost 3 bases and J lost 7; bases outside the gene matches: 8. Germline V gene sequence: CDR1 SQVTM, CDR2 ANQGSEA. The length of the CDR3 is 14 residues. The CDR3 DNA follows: TGCAGCGTTGAGCTTAGCGGGAATAGGAATGAGCAGTTCTTC. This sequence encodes CSVELSGNRNEQFF.

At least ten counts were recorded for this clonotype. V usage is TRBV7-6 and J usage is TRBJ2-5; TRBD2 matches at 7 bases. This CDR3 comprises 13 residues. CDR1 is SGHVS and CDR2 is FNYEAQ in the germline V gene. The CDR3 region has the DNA TGTGCGAGCGGGAACGGCGGGGCAGAGACCCAGTACTTC. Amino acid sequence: CASGNGGAETQYF.

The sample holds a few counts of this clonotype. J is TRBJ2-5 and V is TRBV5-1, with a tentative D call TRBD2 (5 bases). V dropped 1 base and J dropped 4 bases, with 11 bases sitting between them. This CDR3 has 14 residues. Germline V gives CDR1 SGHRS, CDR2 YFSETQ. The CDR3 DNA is TGCGCCAGCAGCTTGATAGCTGAGGGAGAGACCCAGTACTTC. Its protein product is CASSLIAEGETQYF.

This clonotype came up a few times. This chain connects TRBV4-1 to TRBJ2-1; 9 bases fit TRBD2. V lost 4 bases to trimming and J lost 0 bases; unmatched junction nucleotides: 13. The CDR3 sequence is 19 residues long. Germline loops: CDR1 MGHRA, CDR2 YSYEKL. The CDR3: CASSPLGLAGASSYNEQFF. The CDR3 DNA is TGCGCCAGCAGCCCCTTGGGGTTAGCGGGGGCTTCCTCCTACAATGAGCAGTTCTTC.

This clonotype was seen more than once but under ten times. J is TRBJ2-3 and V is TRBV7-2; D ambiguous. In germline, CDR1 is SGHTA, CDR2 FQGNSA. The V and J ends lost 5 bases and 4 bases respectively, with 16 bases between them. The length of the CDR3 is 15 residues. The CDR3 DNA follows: TGTGCCAGCAGCCCCTTATACAGCGCCTCAGATACGCAGTATTTT. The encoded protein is CASSPLYSASDTQYF.

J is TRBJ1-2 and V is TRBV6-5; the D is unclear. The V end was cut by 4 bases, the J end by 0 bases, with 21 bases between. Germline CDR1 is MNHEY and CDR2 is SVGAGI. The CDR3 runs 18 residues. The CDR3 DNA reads TGTGCCAGCAGTTTCTACCCTACATATTCGGAGACTAACTATGGCTACACCTTC. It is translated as CASSFYPTYSETNYGYTF.

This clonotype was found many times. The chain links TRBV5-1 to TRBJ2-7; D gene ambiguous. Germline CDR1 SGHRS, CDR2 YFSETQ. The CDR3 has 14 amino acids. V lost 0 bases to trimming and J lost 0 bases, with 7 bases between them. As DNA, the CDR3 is TGCGCCAGCAGCTTGGCAGCCGCCTCCTACGAGCAGTACTTC. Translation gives CASSLAAASYEQYF.

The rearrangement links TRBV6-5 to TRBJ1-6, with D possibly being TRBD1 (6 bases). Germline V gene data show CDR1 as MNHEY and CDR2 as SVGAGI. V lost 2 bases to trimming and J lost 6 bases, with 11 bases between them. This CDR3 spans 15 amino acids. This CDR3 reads CASSYTTGTNSPLHF. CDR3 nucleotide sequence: TGTGCCAGCAGTTACACCACAGGGACTAATTCACCCCTCCACTTT.

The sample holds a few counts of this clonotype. CDR3 in DNA: TGTGCCAGCAGCCCGAATGGTGGAGGCAATCAGCCCCAGCATTTT. Its protein is CASSPNGGGNQPQHF. This chain uses TRBV12-3 or TRBV12-4 with TRBJ1-5; D ambiguous. CDR3 length: 15 residues. Deletions cut 6 bases from V and 2 bases from J, with 14 bases between.